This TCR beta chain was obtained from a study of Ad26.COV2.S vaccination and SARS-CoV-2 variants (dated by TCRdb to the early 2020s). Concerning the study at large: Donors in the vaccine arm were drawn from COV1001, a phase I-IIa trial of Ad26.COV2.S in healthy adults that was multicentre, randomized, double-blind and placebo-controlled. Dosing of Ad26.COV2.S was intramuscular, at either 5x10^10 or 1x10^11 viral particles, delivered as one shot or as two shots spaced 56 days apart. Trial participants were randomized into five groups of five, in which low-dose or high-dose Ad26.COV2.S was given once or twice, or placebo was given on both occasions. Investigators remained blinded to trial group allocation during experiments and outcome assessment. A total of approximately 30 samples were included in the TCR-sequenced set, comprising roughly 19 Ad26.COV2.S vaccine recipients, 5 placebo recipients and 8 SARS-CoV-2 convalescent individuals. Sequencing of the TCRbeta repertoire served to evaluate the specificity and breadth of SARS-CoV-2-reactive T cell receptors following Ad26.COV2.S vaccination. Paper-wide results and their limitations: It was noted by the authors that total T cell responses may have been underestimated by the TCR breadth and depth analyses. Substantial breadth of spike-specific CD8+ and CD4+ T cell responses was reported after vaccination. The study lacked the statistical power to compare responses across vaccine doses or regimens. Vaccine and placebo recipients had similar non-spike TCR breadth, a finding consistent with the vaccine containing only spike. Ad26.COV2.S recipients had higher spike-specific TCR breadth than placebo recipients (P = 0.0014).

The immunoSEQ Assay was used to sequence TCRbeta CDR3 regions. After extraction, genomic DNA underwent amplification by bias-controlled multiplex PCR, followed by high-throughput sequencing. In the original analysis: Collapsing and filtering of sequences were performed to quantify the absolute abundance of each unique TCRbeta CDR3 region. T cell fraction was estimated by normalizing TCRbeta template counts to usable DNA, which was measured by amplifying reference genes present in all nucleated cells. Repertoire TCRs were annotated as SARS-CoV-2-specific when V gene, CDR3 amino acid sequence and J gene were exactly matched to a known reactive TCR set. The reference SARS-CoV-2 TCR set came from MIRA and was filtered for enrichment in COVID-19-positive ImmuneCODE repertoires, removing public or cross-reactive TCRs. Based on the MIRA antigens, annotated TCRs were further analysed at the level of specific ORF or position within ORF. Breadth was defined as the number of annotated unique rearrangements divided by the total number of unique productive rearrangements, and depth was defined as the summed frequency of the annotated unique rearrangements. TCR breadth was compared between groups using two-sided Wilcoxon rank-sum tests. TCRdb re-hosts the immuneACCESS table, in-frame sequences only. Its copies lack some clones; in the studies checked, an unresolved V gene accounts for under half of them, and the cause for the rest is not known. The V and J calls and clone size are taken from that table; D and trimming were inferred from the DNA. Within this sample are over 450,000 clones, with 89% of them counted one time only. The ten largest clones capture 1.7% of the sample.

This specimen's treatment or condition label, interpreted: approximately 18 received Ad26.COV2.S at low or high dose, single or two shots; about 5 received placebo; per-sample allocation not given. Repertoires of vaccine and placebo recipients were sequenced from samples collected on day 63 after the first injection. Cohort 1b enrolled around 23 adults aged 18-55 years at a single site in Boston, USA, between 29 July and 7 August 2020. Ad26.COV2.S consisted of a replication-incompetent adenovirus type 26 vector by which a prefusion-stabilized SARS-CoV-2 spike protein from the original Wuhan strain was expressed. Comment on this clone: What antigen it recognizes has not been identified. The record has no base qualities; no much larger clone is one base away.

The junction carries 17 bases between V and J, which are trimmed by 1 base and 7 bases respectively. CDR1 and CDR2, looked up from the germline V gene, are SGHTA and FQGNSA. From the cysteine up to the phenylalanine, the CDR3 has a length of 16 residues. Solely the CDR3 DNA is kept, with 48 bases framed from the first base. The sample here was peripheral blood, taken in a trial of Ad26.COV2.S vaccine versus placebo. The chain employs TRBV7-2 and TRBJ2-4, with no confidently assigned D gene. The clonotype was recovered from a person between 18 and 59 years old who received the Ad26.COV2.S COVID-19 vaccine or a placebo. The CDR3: CASSLGLGVSWNIQYF. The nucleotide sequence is TGTGCCAGCAGCTTAGGGCTGGGTGTTTCTTGGAACATTCAGTACTTC.